The 28 T cell receptor beta chains in this list originate from one sample, sequenced in a study of shared clonotypes between healthy human individuals. The table came from immunoSEQ multiplex PCR; TCRdb's copy has only in-frame clones and leaves some out. This table holds nearly 750,000 clones, 72% found once. Sequencing input: memory CD4+ T cells sorted from blood. Subset: CD45RA-negative fraction. These receptors all come from a woman aged 25 to 39 in good health.

The chain employs TRBV7-2 and TRBJ1-5; D gene unclear. Germline V gene data show CDR1 as SGHTA and CDR2 as FQGNSA. CDR3 size: 14 residues. Trimming shortened V by 1 base and J by 2 bases, and 6 bases separated the two germline ends. The CDR3: CASSLGFGNQPQHF. CDR3 DNA sequence: TGTGCCAGCAGCTTAGGTTTTGGCAATCAGCCCCAGCATTTT.

This chain links TRBV7-8 with TRBJ2-2; 9 positions agree with TRBD2. Per the germline V gene, CDR1 is SGHVS and CDR2 is FQNEAQ. Germline trimming cut 3 bases from V and 3 bases from J; bases unmatched to any gene: 8. This CDR3 spans 17 amino acids. CDR3 sequence reads: CASSFVGGRADTGELFF. The CDR3 coding sequence is TGTGCCAGCAGCTTCGTTGGCGGGAGGGCCGACACCGGGGAGCTGTTTTTT.

The CDR3 DNA reads TGTGCCAGCAGCCTCAGGACAGGCGAAACAGATACGCAGTATTTT. Translating gives CASSLRTGETDTQYF. The chain has TRBV11-2 and TRBJ2-3; 7 positions agree with TRBD1. Germline CDR1 SGHAT, CDR2 FQNNGV. With V trimmed by 5 bases and J by 3 bases, 8 bases remained unmatched. This CDR3 contains 15 residues.

CDR3 DNA sequence: TGTGCCACCAGCAGAATACAGGGGAACTCCTACAATGAGCAGTTCTTC. It encodes CATSRIQGNSYNEQFF. The rearrangement joins TRBV15 to TRBJ2-1, with 7 bases that match TRBD1. Germline-derived CDR1 and CDR2 are LNHNV and YYDKDF (reference sequence). CDR3 length: 16 amino acids. J lost 0 bases, V lost 2 bases, and 4 bases had no gene match. Full variable domain (remainder filled in from reference TRBV15 and TRBJ2-1): DAMVIQNPRYQVTQFGKPVTLSCSQTLNHNVMYWYQQKSSQAPKLLFHYYDKDFNNEADTPDNFQSRRPNTSFCFLDIRSPGLGDTAMYLCATSRIQGNSYNEQFFGPGTRLTVL.

J is TRBJ1-2 and V is TRBV5-6; unclear D gene. CDR3 length: 11 amino acids. CDR1 SGHDT and CDR2 YYEEEE come from the germline V gene. Trimming shortened V by 5 bases and J by 7 bases, and 9 bases separated the two germline ends. The CDR3 protein is CASRRARGYTF. Written as DNA, the CDR3 is TGTGCCAGCAGGAGGGCCCGTGGCTACACCTTC.

This clone was seen once. This sequence joins TRBV11-2 and TRBJ2-7, with D perhaps being TRBD1 or TRBD2 (5 bases each). V lost 0 bases to trimming and J lost 7 bases, with 16 bases between them. The CDR3 runs 15 residues. In germline, CDR1 is SGHAT, CDR2 FQNNGV. This chain's CDR3 is CASSLEVGRGREQYF. As DNA, the CDR3 is TGTGCCAGCAGCTTAGAGGTGGGACGAGGACGGGAGCAGTACTTC.

A remark on this clone: Just one base apart from a much larger clone, this may be a read error. This chain connects TRBV7-3 to TRBJ2-5; D call uncertain. This CDR3 is 13 amino acids long. Trimming took off 5 bases at V and 1 base at J, with 8 bases between the two ends. Germline V gene data show CDR1 as SGHTA and CDR2 as FQGTGA. CDR3 DNA sequence: TGTGCCAGCAGCCCCGGCCTCCAAGAGACCCAGTACTTC. It yields the protein CASSPGLQETQYF.

V is TRBV6-1 and J is TRBJ1-2; D is undetermined. This CDR3 has 14 amino acids. The V and J ends lost 1 base and 2 bases respectively, with 8 bases between them. In germline, CDR1 is MNHNS, CDR2 SASEGT. The CDR3 coding sequence is TGTGCCAGCAGTGAAGGCCAGCTAAACTATGGCTACACCTTC. Protein: CASSEGQLNYGYTF.

The rearrangement links TRBV19 to TRBJ1-5; the match to TRBD1 covers 10 bases. This CDR3 has 16 amino acids. With 3 bases clipped from V and 2 bases from J, the junction kept 4 bases outside the gene matches. CDR1 and CDR2 (germline): LNHDA, SQIVND (reference sequence). The CDR3 DNA sequence: TGTGCCAGTAGTATGACAGGGGGCTCGGGCAATCAGCCCCAGCATTTT. Residues: CASSMTGGSGNQPQHF.

V and J are TRBV2 and TRBJ2-7; possibly TRBD1 for D (5 bases). V was pared by 6 bases and J by 1 base, with 16 bases between. This CDR3 contains 15 residues. The V gene's germline CDR1 is SNHLY and CDR2 FYNNEI. DNA for the CDR3: TGTGCCAGCAGCCGAACAGAGACAGTTTCCTACGAGCAGTACTTC. It encodes CASSRTETVSYEQYF.

This clone came up a few times. This rearrangement joins TRBV28 to TRBJ2-1; 7 bases are shared with TRBD2. In germline, CDR1 is MDHEN, CDR2 SYDVKM. Trimming at V came to 10 bases and at J to 6 bases, leaving 12 bases not matched to a gene. The CDR3 spans 14 residues. CDR3 in amino acids: CATTPGTTGNEQFF. Written as DNA, the CDR3 is TGTGCCACCACCCCTGGGACTACAGGCAATGAGCAGTTCTTC. Full variable domain (rest looked up from reference TRBV28 and TRBJ2-1): DVKVTQSSRYLVKRTGEKVFLECVQDMDHENMFWYRQDPGLGLRLIYFSYDVKMKEKGDIPEGYSVSREKKERFSLILESASTNQTSMYLCATTPGTTGNEQFFGPGTRLTVL.

This chain joins TRBV6-6 and TRBJ2-7; TRBD2 matches 10 bases. Germline V gene sequence: CDR1 MNHNY, CDR2 SVGAGI (reference sequence). The V segment lost 6 bases and the J segment 2 bases; nucleotides outside the gene matches: 7. The length of the CDR3 is 15 residues. CDR3 sequence: CASRPSGSIAYEQYF. The CDR3 nucleotides are TGTGCCAGCAGGCCTAGCGGGAGTATCGCCTACGAGCAGTACTTC.

This sequence joins TRBV5-1 and TRBJ2-2; maybe TRBD2 (6 bases). Trimming removed 5 bases from V and 3 bases from J, with 11 bases in between. Germline loops: CDR1 SGHRS, CDR2 YFSETQ. The CDR3 covers 14 residues. CDR3 sequence: CASRGTDDTGELFF. The DNA for the CDR3 is TGCGCCAGCAGGGGGACTGATGACACCGGGGAGCTGTTTTTT. The variable domain in full, completed from reference TRBV5-1 and TRBJ2-2, reads KAGVTQTPRYLIKTRGQQVTLSCSPISGHRSVSWYQQTPGQGLQFLFEYFSETQRNKGNFPGRFSGRQFSNSRSEMNVSTLELGDSALYLCASRGTDDTGELFFGEGSRLTVL.

On this clone: This may be a read error, as it is one base from a much larger clone. The same CDR3 is also encoded by other DNA sequences in this sample. The rearrangement uses TRBV7-3 and TRBJ1-1; D may be TRBD1 (5 bases). CDR1 SGHTA and CDR2 FQGTGA come from the germline V gene. The CDR3 length is 13 residues. Trimming took 5 bases from V and 3 from J, leaving 10 bases between them. The CDR3 DNA reads TGTGCCAGCAGCCTGGGGGAGGACACTGAAGCTTTCTTT. As protein: CASSLGEDTEAFF.

The genes are TRBV2 and TRBJ2-4; D is possibly TRBD1 (6 bases). This CDR3 contains 11 residues. The germline V and J ends were trimmed by 6 bases and 11 bases, with 11 bases remaining between them. Germline loops: CDR1 SNHLY, CDR2 FYNNEI. The chain's CDR3 is CASSLPGVQYF. The DNA of the CDR3 is TGTGCCAGCAGCCTCCCAGGGGTTCAGTACTTC.

The chain is built from TRBV18 and TRBJ1-1; no firm D call. The CDR3 consists of 17 residues. V lost 0 bases and J lost 6, with 20 bases in between. The germline V gene has CDR1 KGHSH and CDR2 LQKENI. The CDR3 nucleotides read TGTGCCAGCTCACCACCGGTCAGGATCTCGGGTAACGCTGAAGCTTTCTTT. It translates to CASSPPVRISGNAEAFF. Complete variable domain (other parts from reference TRBV18 and TRBJ1-1): NAGVMQNPRHLVRRRGQEARLRCSPMKGHSHVYWYRQLPEEGLKFMVYLQKENIIDESGMPKERFSAEFPKEGPSILRIQQVVRGDSAAYFCASSPPVRISGNAEAFFGQGTRLTVV.

V and J are TRBV5-8 and TRBJ2-7, with TRBD1 as a possible D gene (6 bases). The CDR3 sequence is 13 residues long. Trimming shortened V by 3 bases and J by 7 bases, and 14 bases separated the two germline ends. Per germline, CDR1 SGHTS and CDR2 YDEGEE. As DNA, the CDR3 is TGTGCCAGCAGCTCCACAGGGTCTGGAGAGCAGTACTTC. It translates to CASSSTGSGEQYF.

The chain combines TRBV19 with TRBJ1-4; 7 nucleotides line up with TRBD1. The CDR3 is 16 amino acids. V lost 3 bases to trimming and J lost 0 bases; unmatched junction nucleotides: 4. Germline CDR1 and CDR2: LNHDA and SQIVND (reference sequence). The CDR3 loop reads CASSIGTAATNEKLFF. CDR3 DNA: TGTGCCAGTAGTATCGGGACAGCTGCAACTAATGAAAAACTGTTTTTT.

This clone has more than one count but fewer than ten. This specimen includes other DNA sequences encoding the same CDR3. This chain joins TRBV10-1 and TRBJ2-3; the D is unclear. Trimming left V 5 bases short and J 0 bases short, with 9 bases between. CDR3 length: 14 amino acids. Germline V lookup: CDR1 WNHNN, CDR2 SYGVQD (reference sequence). CDR3 in amino acids: CASSPWGSTDTQYF. The CDR3 DNA sequence: TGCGCCAGCAGTCCCTGGGGTAGCACAGATACGCAGTATTTT.

A note on this clone: A single base is all that separates this from a far larger clone, so a read error is likely. This chain uses TRBV9 with TRBJ2-7; perhaps TRBD2 as D (6 bases). Germline V gene data show CDR1 as SGDLS and CDR2 as YYNGEE. V was cut by 3 bases and J by 9 bases, with 16 bases left in between. The CDR3 extends over 13 amino acids. CDR3 DNA sequence: TGTGCCAGCAGCGGGGACTGGCTGGGGGGGCAGTACTTC. Its translation: CASSGDWLGGQYF.

The rearrangement joins TRBV10-2 to TRBJ2-5; 7 bases are shared with TRBD2. Per the germline V gene, CDR1 is WSHSY and CDR2 is SAAADI. The CDR3 sequence is 13 residues long. J lost 5 bases, V lost 7 bases, and 7 bases had no gene match. CDR3 DNA: TGCGCCAGCAATGCGGGAGTGGGTGAGACCCAGTACTTC. This gives the protein CASNAGVGETQYF.

The chain joins TRBV4-2 to TRBJ1-5; 8 bases line up with TRBD1. V shed 5 bases and J 5 bases; nucleotides not matched to a gene: 2. Germline V gives CDR1 LGHNA, CDR2 YNFKEQ. The CDR3 covers 13 residues. The CDR3 bases are TGTGCCAGCAGCTCGGACAGGGATCAGCCCCAGCATTTT. Translating gives CASSSDRDQPQHF.

DNA of the CDR3: TGTGCCAGCAGATCCTTGACAGGGACCTACGAGCAGTACTTC. Its protein product is CASRSLTGTYEQYF. The chain has TRBV2 and TRBJ2-7, with TRBD1 identical over 7 bases. Per germline, CDR1 SNHLY and CDR2 FYNNEI. This CDR3 comprises 14 residues. J was trimmed by 2 bases and V by 6 bases; bases with no gene match: 7.

This clone was seen more than once but under ten times. The chain links TRBV28 to TRBJ2-1, with a possible D match to TRBD1 (6 bases). CDR1 and CDR2 (germline): MDHEN, SYDVKM. The CDR3 runs to 15 residues. V dropped 6 bases and J dropped 0 bases, with 12 bases sitting between them. The CDR3 reads CASRGAASSYNEQFF. The CDR3 DNA reads TGTGCCAGCAGGGGGGCCGCTAGCTCCTACAATGAGCAGTTCTTC. Drawing the rest from reference TRBV28 and TRBJ2-1, the complete variable domain is DVKVTQSSRYLVKRTGEKVFLECVQDMDHENMFWYRQDPGLGLRLIYFSYDVKMKEKGDIPEGYSVSREKKERFSLILESASTNQTSMYLCASRGAASSYNEQFFGPGTRLTVL.

The chain carries TRBV18 and TRBJ2-7; 7 positions match TRBD1. The CDR3 spans 15 residues. V dropped 6 bases and J dropped 1; count of bases not matched to a gene: 9. Germline CDR1 is KGHSH and CDR2 is LQKENI. The CDR3 DNA follows: TGTGCCAGCTCGCTACCGGGACAGACATCCTACGAGCAGTACTTC. Amino acids: CASSLPGQTSYEQYF.

This clone was observed a few times. CDR3 bases: TGTGCCAGCAGCCCCCAGGGGATCGTTAATGAAAAACTGTTTTTT. Translation: CASSPQGIVNEKLFF. The V gene is TRBV7-9, the J gene TRBJ1-4, with D tentatively TRBD1 (6 bases). The germline V and J ends were trimmed by 5 bases and 4 bases, with 14 bases remaining between them. Germline values: CDR1 SEHNR, CDR2 FQNEAQ (reference sequence). The CDR3 sequence is 15 residues long.

The chain links TRBV27 to TRBJ2-7, with TRBD1 matching 7 bases. The ends lost 3 bases at V and 2 bases at J; junction bases unmatched: 1. This CDR3 has 13 amino acids. Germline CDR1 and CDR2: MNHEY and SMNVEV (reference sequence). CDR3 residues: CASSFGTAYEQYF. In nucleotides, the CDR3 is TGTGCCAGCAGTTTCGGGACAGCCTACGAGCAGTACTTC.

This clone occurred a few times. The V gene is TRBV15, the J gene TRBJ2-1, with 7 positions matching TRBD2. The V gene end was trimmed by 5 bases and the J gene end by 2 bases; junction bases not matched to a gene: 6. CDR1 is LNHNV and CDR2 is YYDKDF in the germline V gene (reference sequence). CDR3 size: 15 residues. The CDR3 loop reads CATSLAGDPYNEQFF. The CDR3, as DNA: TGTGCCACCAGCTTGGCGGGAGACCCCTACAATGAGCAGTTCTTC.